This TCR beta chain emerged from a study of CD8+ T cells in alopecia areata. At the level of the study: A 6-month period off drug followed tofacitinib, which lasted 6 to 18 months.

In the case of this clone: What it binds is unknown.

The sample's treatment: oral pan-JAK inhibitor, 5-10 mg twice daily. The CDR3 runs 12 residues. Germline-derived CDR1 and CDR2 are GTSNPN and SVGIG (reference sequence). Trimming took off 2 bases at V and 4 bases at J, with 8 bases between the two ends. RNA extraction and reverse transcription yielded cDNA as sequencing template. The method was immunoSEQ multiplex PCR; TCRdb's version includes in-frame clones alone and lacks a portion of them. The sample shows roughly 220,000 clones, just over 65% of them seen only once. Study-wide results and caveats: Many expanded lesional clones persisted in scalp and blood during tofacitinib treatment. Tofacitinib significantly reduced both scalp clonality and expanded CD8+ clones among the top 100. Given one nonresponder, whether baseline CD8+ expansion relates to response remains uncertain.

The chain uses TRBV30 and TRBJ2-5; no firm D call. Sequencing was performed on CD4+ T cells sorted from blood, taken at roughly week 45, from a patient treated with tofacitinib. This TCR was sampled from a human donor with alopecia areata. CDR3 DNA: TGTGCCTGGAGTCGACTCTCAGAGACCCAGTACTTC. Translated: CAWSRLSETQYF.